The sequence of this T cell receptor (beta chain) was determined in a study of T cell responses to AZD1222 COVID-19 vaccine. Germline loops: CDR1 MNHEY, CDR2 SVGAGI. Trimming took 6 bases from V and 3 from J, leaving 8 bases between them. This CDR3 comprises 12 residues. This clone appeared a few times. Profiling relied on immunoSEQ multiplex PCR, and the TCRdb table lists in-frame clones only, not all of them. The profile covers about 140,000 clones, with about 90% appearing a single time and roughly 2% taken by the ten largest. The sequence derives from an adult in good health. The chain joins TRBV6-5 to TRBJ1-1; no clear D. The sequencing here drew on peripheral blood, taken on day 0 of AZD1222 vaccination. The CDR3 loop is CASSPGYTEAFF. The CDR3 DNA reads as TGTGCCAGCAGCCCGGGGTACACTGAAGCTTTCTTT.